This T cell receptor beta chain derives from a study of radiotherapy plus CTLA-4 blockade in lung cancer. Profiled with immunoSEQ multiplex PCR; TCRdb holds only in-frame clones, not every one. The sample carries about 68,000 clones, roughly 85% recorded once. The CDR3 consists of 16 residues. After removal of 5 bases from V and 3 bases from J, the junction contained 10 bases not matched to a gene. Germline V gene data show CDR1 as SGHVS and CDR2 as FQNEAQ. This material consisted of peripheral blood, taken from a patient treated with radiotherapy plus ipilimumab. This chain uses TRBV7-8 with TRBJ2-1; 7 positions match TRBD1. The receptor was derived from a human donor with non-small cell lung cancer who had a complete response to radiotherapy plus ipilimumab. CDR3 sequence: CASSARTGRVYNEQFF. The CDR3 DNA is TGTGCCAGCAGCGCCAGGACAGGTCGGGTCTACAATGAGCAGTTCTTC.